This T cell receptor beta chain was sequenced during a study of blood T cell repertoires in COVID-19. Measured with immunoSEQ multiplex PCR; TCRdb has only the in-frame clones, and not every one. This table holds some 370,000 clones, about 87% found once. V lost 6 bases and J 2 bases, leaving 14 bases between the germline ends. The CDR3 runs 15 residues. Germline lookup yields CDR1 MDHEN and CDR2 SYDVKM. This clone has just a few counts. Sequencing was performed on peripheral blood. The source is a young woman with COVID-19, enrolled during active disease. The chain is built from TRBV28 and TRBJ1-5; D not resolved. The CDR3, as DNA: TGTGCCAGCAGCCCCCAGCTCGGGGGCAATCAGCCCCAGCATTTT. This gives the protein CASSPQLGGNQPQHF.